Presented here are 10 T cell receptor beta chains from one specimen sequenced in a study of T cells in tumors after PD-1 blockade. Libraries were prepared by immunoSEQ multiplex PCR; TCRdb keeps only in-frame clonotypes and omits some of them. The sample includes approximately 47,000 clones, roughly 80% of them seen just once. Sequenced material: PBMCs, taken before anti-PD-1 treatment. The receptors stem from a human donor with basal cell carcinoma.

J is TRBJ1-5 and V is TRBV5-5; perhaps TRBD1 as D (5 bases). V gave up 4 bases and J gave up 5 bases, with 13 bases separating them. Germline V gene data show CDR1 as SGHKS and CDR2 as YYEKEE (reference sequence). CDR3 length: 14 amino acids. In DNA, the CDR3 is TGTGCCAGCAGCCCGTGGGGGGGGGATCAGCCCCAGCATTTT. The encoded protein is CASSPWGGDQPQHF.

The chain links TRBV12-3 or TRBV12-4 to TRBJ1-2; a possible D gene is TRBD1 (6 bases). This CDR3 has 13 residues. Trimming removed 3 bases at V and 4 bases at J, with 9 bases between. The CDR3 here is CASSFEGGYGYTF. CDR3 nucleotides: TGTGCCAGCAGTTTTGAGGGGGGCTATGGCTACACCTTC.

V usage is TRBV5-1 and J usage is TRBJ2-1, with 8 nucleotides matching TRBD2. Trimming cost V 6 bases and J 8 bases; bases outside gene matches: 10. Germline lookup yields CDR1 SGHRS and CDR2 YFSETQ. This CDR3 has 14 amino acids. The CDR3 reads CASMLRGGLDEQFF. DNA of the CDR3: TGCGCCAGCATGTTGCGCGGGGGGTTAGATGAGCAGTTCTTC.

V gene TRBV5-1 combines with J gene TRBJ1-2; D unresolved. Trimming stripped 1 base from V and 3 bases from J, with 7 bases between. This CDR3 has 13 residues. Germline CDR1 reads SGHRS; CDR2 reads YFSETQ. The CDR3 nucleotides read TGCGCCAGCAGCTTGACTGGGGACTATGGCTACACCTTC. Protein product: CASSLTGDYGYTF.

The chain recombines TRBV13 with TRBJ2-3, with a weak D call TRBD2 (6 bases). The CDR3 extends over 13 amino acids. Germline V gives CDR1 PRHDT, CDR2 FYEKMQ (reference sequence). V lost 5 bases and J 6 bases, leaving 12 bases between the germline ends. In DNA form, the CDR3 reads TGTGCCAGCAGCCTCTTGCGGGGTGATACGCAGTATTTT. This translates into CASSLLRGDTQYF.

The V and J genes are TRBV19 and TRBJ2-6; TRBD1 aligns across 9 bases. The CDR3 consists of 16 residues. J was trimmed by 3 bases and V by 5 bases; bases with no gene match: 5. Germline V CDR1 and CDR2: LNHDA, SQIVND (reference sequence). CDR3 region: CASSSTGGIGANVLTF. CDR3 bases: TGTGCCAGTAGTTCTACAGGGGGCATTGGGGCCAACGTCCTGACTTTC.

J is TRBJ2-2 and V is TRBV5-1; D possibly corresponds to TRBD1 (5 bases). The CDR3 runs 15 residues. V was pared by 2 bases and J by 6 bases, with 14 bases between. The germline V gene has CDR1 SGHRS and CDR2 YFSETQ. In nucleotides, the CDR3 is TGCGCCAGCAGCTTAGGTCAGGGCGAGGCCGGGGAGCTGTTTTTT. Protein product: CASSLGQGEAGELFF.

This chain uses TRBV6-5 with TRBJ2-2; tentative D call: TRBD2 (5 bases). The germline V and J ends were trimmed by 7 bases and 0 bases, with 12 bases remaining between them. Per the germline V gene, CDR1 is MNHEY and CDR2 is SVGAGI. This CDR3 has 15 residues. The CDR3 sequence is CASKRGFANTGELFF. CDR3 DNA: TGTGCCAGCAAGAGAGGGTTCGCGAACACCGGGGAGCTGTTTTTT.

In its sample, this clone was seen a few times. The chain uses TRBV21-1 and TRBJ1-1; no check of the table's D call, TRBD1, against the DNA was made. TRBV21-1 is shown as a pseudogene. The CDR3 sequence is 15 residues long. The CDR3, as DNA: TGTGCCAGCAGCACCTGGACAGCCCAGAACACTGAAGCTTTCTTT. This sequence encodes CASSTWTAQNTEAFF.

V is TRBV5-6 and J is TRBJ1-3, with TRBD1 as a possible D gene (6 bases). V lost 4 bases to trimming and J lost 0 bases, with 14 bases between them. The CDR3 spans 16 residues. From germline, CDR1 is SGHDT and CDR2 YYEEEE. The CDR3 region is CASSTRTGISGNTIYF. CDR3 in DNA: TGTGCCAGCAGCACTCGCACAGGGATCTCTGGAAACACCATATATTTT.